A single count supports the clone carrying this T cell receptor (beta chain). Its antigen is currently unknown. The data derive from a study of T cell responses to AZD1222 COVID-19 vaccine. Germline V lookup: CDR1 MNHEY, CDR2 SVGAGI. The germline V and J ends were trimmed by 4 bases and 8 bases, with 11 bases remaining between them. CDR3 length: 12 amino acids. The method was immunoSEQ multiplex PCR; TCRdb's version includes in-frame clones alone and lacks a portion of them. The sample gives about 64,000 clones, over 80% of which show up once; approximately 6% is in the top ten. Study-wide findings and caveats: Spike regions recognized by vaccine-associated CD4 TCRs spanned the protein, led by 160-218 and 743-854. Repertoire sampling occurred only after the peak T cell response. In a largely white British group with more females than males, clonal diversity was possibly underestimated.

V gene TRBV6-5 combines with J gene TRBJ1-2; a possible D gene is TRBD1 (6 bases). Sample: peripheral blood, taken 28 days after the second dose of the MenACWY control vaccine. This clonotype originated in an adult who received the MenACWY meningococcal vaccine as a control. CDR3 sequence: CASSFSGQGYTF. The CDR3 DNA reads as TGTGCCAGCAGTTTTTCCGGACAGGGCTACACCTTC.